The source of this T cell receptor beta chain is a study of blood T cell repertoires in COVID-19. This clone was counted a single time. The CDR3 spans 16 residues. Trimming at V came to 0 bases and at J to 2 bases, leaving 6 bases not matched to a gene. The germline CDR1 and CDR2 sequences are SGDLS and YYNGEE. In the authors' workflow: Reference gene primer amplification gave nucleated cell count estimates. Libraries were prepared by immunoSEQ multiplex PCR; TCRdb keeps only in-frame clonotypes and omits some of them. The V and J calls and clone size come from that table; D and trimming were worked out from the DNA. The data hold over 300,000 clones, with about 88% observed a single time.

V gene TRBV9 combines with J gene TRBJ1-1; 8 bases line up with TRBD1. The material sequenced was PBMCs or T cells enriched from blood (not recorded which). This clonotype originated in a woman aged 40 to 50 who had recovered from COVID-19. CDR3 bases: TGTGCCAGCAGCGTAGCTGGGGACAGGCTAAACACTGAAGCTTTCTTT. This gives the protein CASSVAGDRLNTEAFF.